Below are 17 T cell receptor beta chains sequenced from a single sample in a study of T cell changes during pregnancy in multiple sclerosis. Here immunoSEQ multiplex PCR was the method, and the copy in TCRdb shows in-frame clones only, minus some. The table records about 120,000 clones, over 85% of them present only once. The starting material was peripheral blood, obtained before pregnancy. These receptors all come from a female donor with multiple sclerosis, enrolled in a pregnancy study.

The rearrangement joins TRBV18 to TRBJ2-1; 9 nucleotides match TRBD2. Germline trimming cut 6 bases from V and 4 bases from J; bases unmatched to any gene: 4. Germline V gene lookup returns CDR1 KGHSH and CDR2 LQKENI. The CDR3 has 14 amino acids. CDR3 sequence: CASSVAGEYNEQFF. Here the CDR3 DNA reads TGTGCCAGCTCGGTAGCGGGGGAGTACAATGAGCAGTTCTTC.

The J gene is TRBJ2-2, the V gene TRBV19; possible D gene TRBD2, 5 bases. This CDR3 has 16 residues. Germline CDR1 and CDR2: LNHDA and SQIVND (reference sequence). With 3 bases removed from V and 5 bases from J, the gap between germline ends came to 16 bases. Written as DNA, the CDR3 is TGTGCCAGTAGTATTGACGGAGCGACTAATACCGGGGAGCTGTTTTTT. This gives the protein CASSIDGATNTGELFF.

The chain carries TRBV5-4 and TRBJ2-1, with a possible D match to TRBD1 (6 bases). The ends were cut back, 5 bases at V and 3 bases at J, with 12 bases in the middle. This CDR3 is 14 amino acids long. CDR1 is SGHNT, CDR2 YYREEE, per germline (reference sequence). CDR3 region: CASRWEGGYNEQFF. CDR3 nucleotides: TGTGCCAGCAGGTGGGAAGGGGGCTACAATGAGCAGTTCTTC.

The V gene is TRBV5-1, the J gene TRBJ1-5, with 9 bases that match TRBD1. Trimming at V came to 4 bases and at J to 9 bases, leaving 14 bases not matched to a gene. This CDR3 contains 16 residues. Germline V gene sequence: CDR1 SGHRS, CDR2 YFSETQ. CDR3 DNA: TGCGCCAGCAGCCCAACCCCGGGACAGGGTGGCGGGCCCCAGCATTTT. Encoded protein: CASSPTPGQGGGPQHF.

This clone was seen more than once but under ten times. For the CDR3, the DNA is TGTGCCAGCGAATTCGGGAACACTGAAGCTTTCTTT. It codes for CASEFGNTEAFF. The V gene is TRBV18, the J gene TRBJ1-1; no reliable D call. The germline V and J ends were trimmed by 8 bases and 1 base, with 8 bases remaining between them. CDR3 length equals 12 residues. Germline V gene data show CDR1 as KGHSH and CDR2 as LQKENI.

This rearrangement joins TRBV28 to TRBJ1-6; 7 nucleotides match TRBD1. V lost 6 bases, J lost 15 bases, and 17 bases stayed unmatched. This CDR3 has 15 amino acids. Looked up from germline, CDR1 is MDHEN and CDR2 is SYDVKM. The CDR3 sequence is CASRTPGTAPSVLHF. CDR3 nucleotide sequence: TGTGCCAGCAGGACGCCCGGGACAGCGCCGTCGGTCCTCCACTTT. Variable domain in full (rest from reference TRBV28 and TRBJ1-6): DVKVTQSSRYLVKRTGEKVFLECVQDMDHENMFWYRQDPGLGLRLIYFSYDVKMKEKGDIPEGYSVSREKKERFSLILESASTNQTSMYLCASRTPGTAPSVLHFGNGTRLTVT.

This rearrangement joins TRBV9 to TRBJ1-6; D is ambiguous. The CDR3 consists of 16 residues. Germline V gives CDR1 SGDLS, CDR2 YYNGEE. V dropped 3 bases and J dropped 0 bases, with 10 bases sitting between them. The CDR3 spells CASSGASSSYNSPLHF. The CDR3 DNA reads TGTGCCAGCAGCGGAGCTAGCAGCTCCTATAATTCACCCCTCCACTTT.

The chain uses TRBV27 and TRBJ1-6, with a tentative D call TRBD1 (5 bases). With 2 bases removed from V and 0 bases from J, the gap between germline ends came to 11 bases. Per the germline V gene, CDR1 is MNHEY and CDR2 is SMNVEV (reference sequence). This CDR3 is 17 amino acids long. CDR3 nucleotide sequence: TGTGCCAGCAGTTTAAATCGACAGAGCTCCTATAATTCACCCCTCCACTTT. Residues: CASSLNRQSSYNSPLHF.

Only one count was recorded for this clone. The chain carries TRBV6-1 and TRBJ2-7; a weak D match, TRBD1 (6 bases). CDR3 length: 11 residues. From germline, CDR1 is MNHNS and CDR2 SASEGT. The V gene lost 6 bases and the J gene lost 6 bases, with 9 bases spanning the gap. CDR3 bases: TGTGCCAGCAGGACAGGCCCCGAGCAGTACTTC. It specifies CASRTGPEQYF.

The rearrangement links TRBV14 to TRBJ2-7; TRBD2 matches 7 bases. CDR3 length: 20 residues. J lost 2 bases, V lost 5 bases, and 24 bases had no gene match. Germline CDR1 is SGHDN and CDR2 is FVKESK. In DNA, the CDR3 is TGTGCCAGCAGCTACATAAGACCGGGTCCCGGCGGGAGTTCGACCTACGAGCAGTACTTC. This translates into CASSYIRPGPGGSSTYEQYF.

The chain uses TRBV9 and TRBJ1-1; the match to TRBD1 covers 10 bases. Trimming took 0 bases from V and 5 from J; bases not matched to a gene: 10. The CDR3 totals 17 residues. The V gene's germline CDR1 is SGDLS and CDR2 YYNGEE. CDR3 residues: CASSVGGGQGISTEAFF. CDR3 sequence (DNA): TGTGCCAGCAGCGTAGGGGGGGGACAGGGGATATCGACTGAAGCTTTCTTT.

This clone came up once. The chain uses TRBV9 and TRBJ2-4, with a tentative D call TRBD1 (5 bases). Germline CDR1 SGDLS, CDR2 YYNGEE. V was shortened by 3 bases and J by 1 base, with 17 bases between the two germline ends. This CDR3 is built from 17 residues. CDR3 sequence (DNA): TGTGCCAGCAGCGCTTCCCCCTCCAGGGTTGCCAAAAACATTCAGTACTTC. Amino acid sequence: CASSASPSRVAKNIQYF.

This chain uses TRBV6-5 with TRBJ2-2, with D tentatively TRBD1 (5 bases). Trimming left V 6 bases short and J 4 bases short, with 9 bases between. Per germline, CDR1 MNHEY and CDR2 SVGAGI. The length of the CDR3 is 13 residues. The CDR3 DNA follows: TGTGCCAGCAGACCTGACAGCACCGGGGAGCTGTTTTTT. Amino acids: CASRPDSTGELFF.

The chain carries TRBV30 and TRBJ2-7; D gene uncertain. Germline V lookup: CDR1 GTSNPN, CDR2 SVGIG (reference sequence). The V and J ends lost 2 bases and 11 bases respectively, with 13 bases between them. This CDR3 is built from 11 residues. CDR3 protein: CAWSPGPRKYF. CDR3 nucleotides: TGTGCCTGGAGTCCGGGTCCAAGGAAGTACTTC.

The V gene is TRBV19, the J gene TRBJ1-3, with a possible D match to TRBD1 (6 bases). V lost 9 bases, J lost 0 bases, and 9 bases lay in between. CDR1 and CDR2 (germline): LNHDA, SQIVND (reference sequence). This CDR3 has 13 amino acids. DNA for the CDR3: TGTGCCAGCGGACAGAACTCTGGAAACACCATATATTTT. Its translation: CASGQNSGNTIYF. The whole variable domain, filled in from reference TRBV19 and TRBJ1-3, reads DGGITQSPKYLFRKEGQNVTLSCEQNLNHDAMYWYRQDPGQGLRLIYYSQIVNDFQKGDIAEGYSVSREKKESFPLTVTSAQKNPTAFYLCASGQNSGNTIYFGEGSWLTVV.

The sample holds one count of this clone. The chain has TRBV5-1 and TRBJ1-6, with 7 bases aligning to TRBD1. The germline V gene encodes CDR1 SGHRS and CDR2 YFSETQ. Germline trimming cut 1 base from V and 7 bases from J; bases unmatched to any gene: 5. The CDR3 sequence is 15 residues long. In DNA form, the CDR3 reads TGCGCCAGCAGCTTGACTCAGGGGGACAATTCACCCCTCCACTTT. Its protein is CASSLTQGDNSPLHF. Together with reference TRBV5-1 and TRBJ1-6, the CDR3 gives the full variable domain: KAGVTQTPRYLIKTRGQQVTLSCSPISGHRSVSWYQQTPGQGLQFLFEYFSETQRNKGNFPGRFSGRQFSNSRSEMNVSTLELGDSALYLCASSLTQGDNSPLHFGNGTRLTVT.

This clone was found once. J is TRBJ1-2 and V is TRBV2, with a tentative D call TRBD1 (5 bases). V shed 0 bases and J shed 4 bases, with 9 bases lying between them. This CDR3 is 14 amino acids long. Per germline, CDR1 SNHLY and CDR2 FYNNEI. The CDR3 DNA sequence: TGTGCCAGCAGTGAAGCAAGCAGGGCCTATGGCTACACCTTC. It codes for CASSEASRAYGYTF.